The table lists the clone carrying this T cell receptor beta chain with a few counts. This sample is drawn from a study of T-cell reconstitution after alpha-beta-depleted transplantation in children. The CDR3 has 15 amino acids. Germline-derived CDR1 and CDR2 are SGHKS and YYEKEE (reference sequence). The V and J ends lost 2 bases and 6 bases, in that order; junction bases with no gene match: 6. The library targeted TCRbeta and was prepared with unique molecular identifiers. TCRdb called the PCR reads again in MiXCR, with one record for every CDR3 protein. The sample contains roughly 500,000 distinct CDR3 sequences, under 15% of which appear only once.

Sequencing used PBMCs from the stem cell graft donor, obtained from the stem cell graft. This chain uses TRBV5-5 with TRBJ1-4; 8 positions match TRBD1. The sequence derives from a human donor who donated a stem cell graft to a child with combined immunodeficiency. The CDR3 loop is CASSFRLGQDEKLFF. The CDR3 nucleotides read TGTGCCAGCAGCTTTCGTCTGGGACAGGATGAAAAACTGTTTTTT. The whole variable domain, remainder taken from reference TRBV5-5 and TRBJ1-4, is DAGVTQSPTHLIKTRGQQVTLRCSPISGHKSVSWYQQVLGQGPQFIFQYYEKEERGRGNFPDRFSARQFPNYSSELNVNALLLGDSALYLCASSFRLGQDEKLFFGSGTQLSVL.